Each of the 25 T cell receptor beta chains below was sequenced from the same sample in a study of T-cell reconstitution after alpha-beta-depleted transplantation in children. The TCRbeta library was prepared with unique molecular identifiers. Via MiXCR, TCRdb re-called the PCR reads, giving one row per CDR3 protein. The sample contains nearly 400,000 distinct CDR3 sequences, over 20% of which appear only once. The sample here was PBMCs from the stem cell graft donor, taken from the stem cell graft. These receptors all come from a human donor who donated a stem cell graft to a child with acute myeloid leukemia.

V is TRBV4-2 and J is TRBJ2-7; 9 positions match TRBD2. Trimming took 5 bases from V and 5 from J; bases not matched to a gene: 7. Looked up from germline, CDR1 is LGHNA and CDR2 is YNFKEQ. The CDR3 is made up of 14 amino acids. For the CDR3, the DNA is TGTGCCAGCAGCTTTGGGACTAGCAACGACGAGCAGTACTTC. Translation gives CASSFGTSNDEQYF.

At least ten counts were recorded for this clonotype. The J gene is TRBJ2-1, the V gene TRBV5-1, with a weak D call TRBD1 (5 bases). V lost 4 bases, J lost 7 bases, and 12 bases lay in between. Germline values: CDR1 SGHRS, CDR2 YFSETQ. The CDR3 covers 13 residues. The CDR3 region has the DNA TGCGCCAGCAGCGACGTACGGACAAATGAGCAGTTCTTC. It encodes CASSDVRTNEQFF. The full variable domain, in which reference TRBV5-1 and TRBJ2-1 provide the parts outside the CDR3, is KAGVTQTPRYLIKTRGQQVTLSCSPISGHRSVSWYQQTPGQGLQFLFEYFSETQRNKGNFPGRFSGRQFSNSRSEMNVSTLELGDSALYLCASSDVRTNEQFFGPGTRLTVL.

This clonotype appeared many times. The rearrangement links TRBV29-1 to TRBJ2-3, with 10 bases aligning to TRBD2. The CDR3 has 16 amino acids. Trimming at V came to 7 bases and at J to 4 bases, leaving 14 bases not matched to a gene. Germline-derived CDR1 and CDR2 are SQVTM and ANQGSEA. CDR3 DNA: TGCAGCGCCGACCGACTAGCGGGTAAAGTTTCAGATACGCAGTATTTT. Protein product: CSADRLAGKVSDTQYF.

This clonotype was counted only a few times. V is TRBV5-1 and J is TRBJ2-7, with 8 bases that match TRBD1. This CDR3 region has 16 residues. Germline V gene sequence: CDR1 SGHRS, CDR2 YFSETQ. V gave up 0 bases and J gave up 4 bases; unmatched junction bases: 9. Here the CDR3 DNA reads TGCGCCAGCAGCTTGGGCCGGGACAGGATTCTTTACGAGCAGTACTTC. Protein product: CASSLGRDRILYEQYF.

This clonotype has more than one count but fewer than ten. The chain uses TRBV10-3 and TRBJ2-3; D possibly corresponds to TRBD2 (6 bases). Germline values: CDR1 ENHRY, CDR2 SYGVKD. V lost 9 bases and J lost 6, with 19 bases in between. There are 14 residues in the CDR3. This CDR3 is CAIRRDFQIDTQYF. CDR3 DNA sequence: TGTGCCATTAGACGGGACTTCCAAATTGATACGCAGTATTTT.

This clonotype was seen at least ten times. CDR3 in DNA: TGCAGTGCTAAAAAAGGACTCGGGGTAGAGACCCAGTACTTC. It encodes CSAKKGLGVETQYF. This chain connects TRBV20-1 to TRBJ2-5; tentative D call: TRBD2 (5 bases). The CDR3 extends over 14 amino acids. The ends were cut back, 4 bases at V and 4 bases at J, with 16 bases in the middle. The germline V gene has CDR1 DFQATT and CDR2 SNEGSKA (reference sequence).

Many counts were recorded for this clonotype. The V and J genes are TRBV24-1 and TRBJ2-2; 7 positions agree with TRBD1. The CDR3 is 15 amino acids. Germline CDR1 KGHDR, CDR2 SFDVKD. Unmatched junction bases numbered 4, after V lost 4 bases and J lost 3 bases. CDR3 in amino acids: CATSESDRDTGELFF. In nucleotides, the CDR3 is TGTGCCACCAGTGAATCCGACAGGGACACCGGGGAGCTGTTTTTT.

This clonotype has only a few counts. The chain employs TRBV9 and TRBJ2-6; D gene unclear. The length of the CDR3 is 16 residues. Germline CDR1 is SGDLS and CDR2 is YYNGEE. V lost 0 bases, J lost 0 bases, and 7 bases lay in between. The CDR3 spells CASSVGGNSGANVLTF. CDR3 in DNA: TGTGCCAGCAGCGTAGGGGGAAACTCTGGGGCCAACGTCCTGACTTTC.

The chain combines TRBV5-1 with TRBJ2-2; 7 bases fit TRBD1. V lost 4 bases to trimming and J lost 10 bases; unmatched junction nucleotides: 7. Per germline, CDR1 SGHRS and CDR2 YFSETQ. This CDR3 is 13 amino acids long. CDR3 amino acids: CASSLDRVEELFF. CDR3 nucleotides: TGCGCCAGCAGCCTCGACAGGGTCGAGGAGCTGTTTTTT.

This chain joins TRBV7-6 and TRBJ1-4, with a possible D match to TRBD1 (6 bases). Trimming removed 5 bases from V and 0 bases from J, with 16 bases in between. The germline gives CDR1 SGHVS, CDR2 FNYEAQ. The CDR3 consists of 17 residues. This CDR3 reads CASSAYLRQATNEKLFF. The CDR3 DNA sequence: TGTGCCAGCAGCGCATATCTGAGACAGGCAACTAATGAAAAACTGTTTTTT.

The CDR3 is CASTDEIAVSTDTQYF. In DNA, the CDR3 is TGTGCCAGCACTGACGAAATAGCGGTCAGCACAGATACGCAGTATTTT. V gene TRBV6-2 or TRBV6-3 combines with J gene TRBJ2-3; perhaps TRBD2 as D (6 bases). V was cut by 7 bases and J by 0 bases, with 17 bases left in between. The CDR3 spans 16 residues. Germline V gene sequence: CDR1 MNHEY, CDR2 SVGEGT.

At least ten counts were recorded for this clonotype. CDR3 sequence: CASSPPGLAQETQYF. The CDR3 DNA reads TGTGCCAGCAGTCCCCCGGGACTAGCCCAAGAGACCCAGTACTTC. V and J are TRBV12-3 or TRBV12-4 and TRBJ2-5; 9 positions match TRBD2. CDR3 size: 15 residues. V dropped 5 bases and J dropped 1; count of bases not matched to a gene: 5.

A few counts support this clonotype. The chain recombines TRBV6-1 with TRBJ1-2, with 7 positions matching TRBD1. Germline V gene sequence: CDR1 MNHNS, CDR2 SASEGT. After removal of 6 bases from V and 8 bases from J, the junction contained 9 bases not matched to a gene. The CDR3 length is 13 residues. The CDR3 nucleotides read TGTGCCAGCAGCCCCGGGACAGACGGGGGCTACACCTTC. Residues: CASSPGTDGGYTF.

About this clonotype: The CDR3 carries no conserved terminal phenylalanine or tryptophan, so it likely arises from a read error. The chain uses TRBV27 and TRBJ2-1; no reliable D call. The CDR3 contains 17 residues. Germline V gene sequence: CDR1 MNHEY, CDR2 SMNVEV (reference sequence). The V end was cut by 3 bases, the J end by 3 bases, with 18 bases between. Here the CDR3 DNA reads TGTGCCAGCAGTTTGCTTCCCAGTGGCGGATACTACAATGAGCAGTTCGTC. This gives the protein CASSLLPSGGYYNEQFV.

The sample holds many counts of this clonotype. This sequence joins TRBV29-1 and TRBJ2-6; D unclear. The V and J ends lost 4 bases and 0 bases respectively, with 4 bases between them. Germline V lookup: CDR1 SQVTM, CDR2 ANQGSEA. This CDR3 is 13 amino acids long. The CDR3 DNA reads TGCAGCGTTGTGGCCTCTGGGGCCAACGTCCTGACTTTC. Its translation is CSVVASGANVLTF.

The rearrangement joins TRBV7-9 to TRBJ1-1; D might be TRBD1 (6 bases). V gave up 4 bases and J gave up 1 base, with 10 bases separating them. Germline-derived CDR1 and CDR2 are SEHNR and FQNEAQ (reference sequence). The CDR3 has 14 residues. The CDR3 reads CASSSQGWNTEAFF. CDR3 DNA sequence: TGTGCCAGCAGCTCCCAGGGGTGGAACACTGAAGCTTTCTTT.

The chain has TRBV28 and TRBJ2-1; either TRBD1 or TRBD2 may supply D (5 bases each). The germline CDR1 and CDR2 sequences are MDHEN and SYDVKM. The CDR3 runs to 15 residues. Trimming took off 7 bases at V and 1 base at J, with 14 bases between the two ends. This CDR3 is CASTWGTRSYNEQFF. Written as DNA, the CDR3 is TGTGCCAGCACGTGGGGGACGAGGTCCTACAATGAGCAGTTCTTC.

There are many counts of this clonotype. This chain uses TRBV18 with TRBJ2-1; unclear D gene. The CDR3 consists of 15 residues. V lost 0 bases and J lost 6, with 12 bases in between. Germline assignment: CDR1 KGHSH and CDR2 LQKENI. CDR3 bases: TGTGCCAGCTCACCACCGACCGTAGGAACCAATGAGCAGTTCTTC. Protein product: CASSPPTVGTNEQFF.

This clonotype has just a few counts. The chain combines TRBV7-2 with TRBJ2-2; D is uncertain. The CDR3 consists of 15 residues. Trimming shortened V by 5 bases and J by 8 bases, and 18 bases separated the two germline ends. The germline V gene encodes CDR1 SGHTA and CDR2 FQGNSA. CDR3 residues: CASSLRSGSPGELFF. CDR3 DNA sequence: TGTGCCAGCAGCCTCCGTTCGGGCAGCCCAGGGGAGCTGTTTTTT.

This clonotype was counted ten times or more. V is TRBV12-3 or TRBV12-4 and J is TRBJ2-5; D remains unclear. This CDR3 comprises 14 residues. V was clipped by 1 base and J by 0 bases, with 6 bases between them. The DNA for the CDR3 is TGTGCCAGCAGTTTAGGATCGGACCAAGAGACCCAGTACTTC. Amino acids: CASSLGSDQETQYF.

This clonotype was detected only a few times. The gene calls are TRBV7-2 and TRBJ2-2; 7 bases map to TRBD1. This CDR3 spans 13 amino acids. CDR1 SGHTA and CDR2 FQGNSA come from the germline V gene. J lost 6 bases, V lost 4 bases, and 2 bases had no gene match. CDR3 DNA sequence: TGTGCCAGCAGCTCGGGACAGCCCGGGGAGCTGTTTTTT. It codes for CASSSGQPGELFF.

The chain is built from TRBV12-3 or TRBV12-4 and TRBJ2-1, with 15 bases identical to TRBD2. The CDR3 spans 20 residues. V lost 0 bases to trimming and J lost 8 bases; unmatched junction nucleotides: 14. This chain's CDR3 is CASSLAHGTSGRTSSDEQFF. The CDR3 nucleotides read TGTGCCAGCAGTTTAGCGCATGGGACTAGCGGGAGGACCAGCTCGGATGAGCAGTTCTTC.

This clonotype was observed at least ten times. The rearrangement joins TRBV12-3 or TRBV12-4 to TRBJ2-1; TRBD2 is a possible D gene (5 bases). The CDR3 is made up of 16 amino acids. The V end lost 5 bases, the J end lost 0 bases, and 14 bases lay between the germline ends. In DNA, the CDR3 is TGTGCCAGCAGTCCCCGAGCGGTTAGCTCCTACAATGAGCAGTTCTTC. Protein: CASSPRAVSSYNEQFF.

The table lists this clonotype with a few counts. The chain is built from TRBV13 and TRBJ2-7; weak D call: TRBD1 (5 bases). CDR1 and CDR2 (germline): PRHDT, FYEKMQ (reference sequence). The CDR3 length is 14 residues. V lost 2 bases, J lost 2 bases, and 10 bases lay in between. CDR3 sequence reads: CASSLRDRPYEQYF. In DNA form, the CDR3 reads TGTGCCAGCAGCTTACGCGACAGACCCTACGAGCAGTACTTC.

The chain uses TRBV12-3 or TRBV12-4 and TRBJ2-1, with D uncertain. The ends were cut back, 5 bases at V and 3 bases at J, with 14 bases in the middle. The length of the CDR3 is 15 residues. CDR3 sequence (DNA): TGTGCCAGCAGTCCGATTCGAGCCAACTACAATGAGCAGTTCTTC. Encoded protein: CASSPIRANYNEQFF.